This T cell receptor (beta chain) was identified in a study of blood T cell repertoires in COVID-19. Only one count was recorded for this clone. The CDR3 has 15 amino acids. V dropped 5 bases and J dropped 4 bases, with 19 bases sitting between them. Germline assignment: CDR1 SGHRS and CDR2 YFSETQ. As processed by the authors: Reference gene primers were amplified, and this amplification served to estimate nucleated cell counts. TCRdb keeps only in-frame clones here, not all; method: immunoSEQ multiplex PCR. D and trimming come from the DNA, and the V and J calls and clone size come from that table. This table has about 380,000 clones, 85% appearing once.

The sample was peripheral blood. The V call is TRBV5-1, the J call TRBJ2-7, with a possible D match to TRBD2 (6 bases). The TCR originated in a woman aged 18-30 years with acute or convalescent COVID-19. CDR3: CASRMAWGDQYEQYF. The CDR3 DNA follows: TGCGCCAGCAGGATGGCCTGGGGGGACCAATACGAGCAGTACTTC. The full variable domain, in which reference TRBV5-1 and TRBJ2-7 provide the parts outside the CDR3, is KAGVTQTPRYLIKTRGQQVTLSCSPISGHRSVSWYQQTPGQGLQFLFEYFSETQRNKGNFPGRFSGRQFSNSRSEMNVSTLELGDSALYLCASRMAWGDQYEQYFGPGTRLTVT.